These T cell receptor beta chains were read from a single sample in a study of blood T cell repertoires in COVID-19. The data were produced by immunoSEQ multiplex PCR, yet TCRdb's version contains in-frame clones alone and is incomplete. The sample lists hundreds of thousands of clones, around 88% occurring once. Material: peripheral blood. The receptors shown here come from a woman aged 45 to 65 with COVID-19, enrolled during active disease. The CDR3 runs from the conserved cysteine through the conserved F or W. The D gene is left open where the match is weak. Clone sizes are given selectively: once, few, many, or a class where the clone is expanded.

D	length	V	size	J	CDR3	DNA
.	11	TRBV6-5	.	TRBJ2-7	CASWNADEQYF	TGTGCCAGTTGGAATGCGGATGAGCAGTACTTC
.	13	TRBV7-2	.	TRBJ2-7	CASSVNRDYEQYF	TGTGCCAGCAGCGTCAACAGGGACTACGAGCAGTACTTC
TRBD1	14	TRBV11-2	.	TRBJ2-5	CASTIRTGLETQYF	TGTGCCAGCACCATACGGACAGGCCTAGAGACCCAGTACTTC
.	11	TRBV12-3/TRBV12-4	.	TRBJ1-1	CASSFQWEAFF	TGTGCCAGCAGCTTCCAGTGGGAAGCTTTCTTT
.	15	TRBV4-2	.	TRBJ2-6	CASSQVAGGANVLTF	TGTGCCAGCAGCCAAGTGGCGGGTGGGGCCAACGTCCTGACTTTC
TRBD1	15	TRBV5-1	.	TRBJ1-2	CASSLGQGRLARYTF	TGCGCCAGCAGCTTGGGACAGGGGAGACTCGCTCGCTACACCTTC
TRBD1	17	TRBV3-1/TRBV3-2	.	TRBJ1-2	CASSSPGQGVSVYGYTF	TGTGCCAGCAGCTCACCGGGACAGGGTGTTTCCGTTTATGGCTACACCTTC
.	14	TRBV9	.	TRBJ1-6	CASSEGARNSPLHF	TGTGCCAGCAGTGAGGGCGCGAGGAATTCACCCCTCCACTTT
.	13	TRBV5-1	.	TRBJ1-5	CASSFGGDQPQHF	TGCGCCAGCAGCTTCGGAGGGGATCAGCCCCAGCATTTT
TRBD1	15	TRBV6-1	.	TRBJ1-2	CASSEVPGTGVGYTF	TGTGCCAGCAGCGAAGTCCCCGGGACAGGGGTCGGCTACACCTTC
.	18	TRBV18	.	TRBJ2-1	CASSPKGPQGHSYNEQFF	TGTGCCAGCTCACCAAAAGGACCCCAGGGCCACTCCTACAATGAGCAGTTCTTC
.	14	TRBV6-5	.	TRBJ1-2	CASRKGQGTGGYTF	TGTGCCAGCAGAAAGGGCCAGGGGACCGGGGGCTACACCTTC
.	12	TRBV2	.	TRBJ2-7	CASSQDRYEQYF	TGTGCCAGCAGCCAAGACAGGTACGAGCAGTACTTC
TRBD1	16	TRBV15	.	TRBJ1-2	CATSRGGQPGNYGYTF	TGTGCCACCAGCAGAGGGGGACAGCCCGGTAACTATGGCTACACCTTC
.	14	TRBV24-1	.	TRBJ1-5	CATSSRDSNQPQHF	TGTGCCACCAGTTCTAGAGATAGCAATCAGCCCCAGCATTTT
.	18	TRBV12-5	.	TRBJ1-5	CASGRTPDGRVGNQPQHF	TGTGCTAGTGGACGGACACCGGACGGTCGGGTTGGCAATCAGCCCCAGCATTTT
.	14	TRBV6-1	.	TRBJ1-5	CASSERQGHQPQHF	TGTGCCAGCAGTGAGAGGCAGGGGCACCAGCCCCAGCATTTT
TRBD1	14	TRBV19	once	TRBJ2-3	CASSGTGSIDTQYF	TGTGCCAGTAGCGGGACAGGGTCAATAGATACGCAGTATTTT
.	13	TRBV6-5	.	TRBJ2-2	CASRSPGAGELFF	TGTGCCAGCAGATCCCCCGGAGCCGGGGAGCTGTTTTTT
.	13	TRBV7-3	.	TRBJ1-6	CASSSQGSSPLHF	TGTGCCAGCAGCTCCCAGGGGAGTTCACCCCTCCACTTT
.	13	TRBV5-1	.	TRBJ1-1	CASRDGQNTEAFF	TGCGCCAGCAGGGACGGACAGAACACTGAAGCTTTCTTT
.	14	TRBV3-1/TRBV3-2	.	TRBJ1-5	CASSPGDNYQPQHF	TGTGCCAGCAGCCCTGGGGACAATTATCAGCCCCAGCATTTT
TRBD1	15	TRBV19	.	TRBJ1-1	CASSTTGAPNTEAFF	TGTGCCAGTAGTACTACAGGGGCTCCGAACACTGAAGCTTTCTTT
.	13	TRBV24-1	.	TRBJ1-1	CATSDPGYTEAFF	TGTGCCACCAGTGATCCAGGGTACACTGAAGCTTTCTTT
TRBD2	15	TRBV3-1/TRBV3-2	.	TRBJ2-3	CASSQRGLAVDTQYF	TGTGCCAGCAGCCAACGGGGACTAGCGGTGGATACGCAGTATTTT
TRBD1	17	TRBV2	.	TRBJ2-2	CASSVLAGQGWTGELFF	TGTGCCAGCAGTGTCCTCGCGGGACAGGGGTGGACCGGGGAGCTGTTTTTT